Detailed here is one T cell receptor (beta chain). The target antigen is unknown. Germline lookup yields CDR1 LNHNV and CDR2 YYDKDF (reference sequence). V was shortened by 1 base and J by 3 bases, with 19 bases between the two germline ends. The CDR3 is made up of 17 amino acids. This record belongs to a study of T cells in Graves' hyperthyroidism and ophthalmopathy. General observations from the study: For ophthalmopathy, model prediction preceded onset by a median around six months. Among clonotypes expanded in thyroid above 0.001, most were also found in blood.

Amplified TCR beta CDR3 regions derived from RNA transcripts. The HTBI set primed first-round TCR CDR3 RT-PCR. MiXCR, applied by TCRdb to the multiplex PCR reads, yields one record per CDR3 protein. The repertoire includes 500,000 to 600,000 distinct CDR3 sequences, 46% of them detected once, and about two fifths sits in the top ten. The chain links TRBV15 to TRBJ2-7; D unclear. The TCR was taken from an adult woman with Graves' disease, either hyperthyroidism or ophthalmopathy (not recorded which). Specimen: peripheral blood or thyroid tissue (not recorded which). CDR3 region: CATSRVAGRVLDYEQYF. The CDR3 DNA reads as TGTGCCACCAGCAGAGTTGCAGGTAGGGTCCTCGACTACGAGCAGTACTTC. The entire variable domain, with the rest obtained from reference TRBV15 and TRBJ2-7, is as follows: DAMVIQNPRYQVTQFGKPVTLSCSQTLNHNVMYWYQQKSSQAPKLLFHYYDKDFNNEADTPDNFQSRRPNTSFCFLDIRSPGLGDTAMYLCATSRVAGRVLDYEQYFGPGTRLTVT.